This TCR beta chain was observed in a study of T cell responses to AZD1222 COVID-19 vaccine. Only in-frame clones appear in the TCRdb table, and some are missing; sequencing was by immunoSEQ multiplex PCR. The data contain under 80,000 clones, roughly 84% of them singletons. In regard to this clone: Its antigen is not identified.

General study findings and limits: After two AZD1222 doses, spike-specific TCR breadth and depth rose versus day 0.

Germline loops: CDR1 SGDLS, CDR2 YYNGEE. J was trimmed by 6 bases and V by 3 bases; bases with no gene match: 5. The CDR3 covers 15 residues. This chain links TRBV9 with TRBJ1-6, with TRBD1 identical over 8 bases. This receptor was taken from an adult in good health. This specimen was peripheral blood, taken on day 0 of AZD1222 vaccination. The CDR3 region has the DNA TGTGCCAGCAGCGCGAGGACAGGGCTTAATTCACCCCTCCACTTT. This encodes CASSARTGLNSPLHF.